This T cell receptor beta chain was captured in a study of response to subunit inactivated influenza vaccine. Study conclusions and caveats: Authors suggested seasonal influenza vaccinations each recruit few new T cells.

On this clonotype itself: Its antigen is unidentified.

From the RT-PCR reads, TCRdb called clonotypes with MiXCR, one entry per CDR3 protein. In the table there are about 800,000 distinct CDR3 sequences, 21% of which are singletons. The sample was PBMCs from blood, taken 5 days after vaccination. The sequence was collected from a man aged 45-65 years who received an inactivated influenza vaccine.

As DNA, the CDR3 is TGTGCCACCAGTAAAGGGTGGTCAGATACGCAGTATTTT. Translation: CATSKGWSDTQYF. This chain connects TRBV24-1 to TRBJ2-3, with D hard to call. In germline, CDR1 is KGHDR, CDR2 SFDVKD. The CDR3 consists of 13 residues. The V end lost 6 bases, the J end lost 4 bases, and 10 bases lay between the germline ends.